This T cell receptor beta chain was identified in a study of blood T cell repertoires in COVID-19. Study-level background: Donors in the United States, Italy and Spain gave samples during acute or convalescent COVID-19. PBMCs, B-cell-depleted T cells, or T cells were the source of the cDNA or gDNA that made up the material.

The CDR3 extends over 14 amino acids. The ends lost 3 bases at V and 1 base at J; junction bases unmatched: 2. Looked up from germline, CDR1 is MDHEN and CDR2 is SYDVKM. With respect to this clone: Distinct nucleotide sequences in the sample also encode this CDR3.

A Seattle source enrolled patients during active infection and followed them longitudinally. The authors' processing: Estimation of nucleated cell counts was performed using reference gene primer amplification. Clones were read by immunoSEQ multiplex PCR, and TCRdb kept only the in-frame ones, dropping some. V and J calls and clone size are those listed in that table; D and trimming were worked out from the DNA. The sample has some 240,000 clones, roughly four fifths seen once; the top ten hold less than 6%. This TCR was sampled from a woman aged 70-85 years with COVID-19, enrolled during active disease. The rearrangement joins TRBV28 to TRBJ2-7; 8 positions match TRBD2. Sequencing used peripheral blood. CDR3 nucleotides: TGTGCCAGCAGTTTGGCGGGAGGTTCCTACGAGCAGTACTTC. This gives the protein CASSLAGGSYEQYF. Together with reference TRBV28 and TRBJ2-7, the CDR3 gives the full variable domain: DVKVTQSSRYLVKRTGEKVFLECVQDMDHENMFWYRQDPGLGLRLIYFSYDVKMKEKGDIPEGYSVSREKKERFSLILESASTNQTSMYLCASSLAGGSYEQYFGPGTRLTVT.